Following are 6 T cell receptor beta chains from one sample sequenced in a study of OX40 agonist ivuxolimab in advanced cancers. Clones were sequenced by immunoSEQ multiplex PCR, and TCRdb holds only the in-frame ones, with some missing. Of about 26,000 clones in the sample, just under 85% were seen once. The material sequenced was CD4+ or CD8+ T cells sorted from blood, taken in a trial of the OX40 agonist ivuxolimab. The receptor source for this set is an adult with an advanced solid tumor such as melanoma, head and neck, liver or kidney cancer.

The gene calls are TRBV6-5 and TRBJ1-3; no reliable D call. The CDR3 extends over 16 amino acids. Per germline, CDR1 MNHEY and CDR2 SVGAGI. V was trimmed by 4 bases and J by 0 bases, leaving 13 bases between them. The CDR3 region is CASSSPDISSGNTIYF. The CDR3 DNA is TGTGCCAGCAGTTCCCCCGACATTTCCTCTGGAAACACCATATATTTT.

This sequence joins TRBV18 and TRBJ2-1, with D perhaps being TRBD1 or TRBD2 (5 bases each). The CDR3 sequence is 13 residues long. Germline V gene data show CDR1 as KGHSH and CDR2 as LQKENI. Trimming took off 4 bases at V and 7 bases at J, with 11 bases between the two ends. The CDR3 nucleotides are TGTGCCAGCTCACTCCCTGGGGGTAATGAGCAGTTCTTC. It translates to CASSLPGGNEQFF.

The chain joins TRBV27 to TRBJ1-1, with D possibly being TRBD1 (6 bases). The V and J ends lost 5 bases and 5 bases respectively, with 15 bases between them. The CDR3 is 14 amino acids. CDR1 is MNHEY, CDR2 SMNVEV, per germline (reference sequence). For the CDR3, the DNA is TGTGCCAGCAGTAGTACAGGGTGGGGGACTGAAGCTTTCTTT. Its translation: CASSSTGWGTEAFF.

This clone has just one count. This chain connects TRBV7-3 to TRBJ2-2; D remains ambiguous. The germline gives CDR1 SGHTA, CDR2 FQGTGA. Trimming took off 3 bases at V and 4 bases at J, with 21 bases between the two ends. This CDR3 comprises 18 residues. The CDR3 loop is CASSLKEESPVGTGELFF. DNA of the CDR3: TGTGCCAGCAGCTTGAAAGAAGAGTCCCCTGTGGGCACCGGGGAGCTGTTTTTT.

J is TRBJ1-3 and V is TRBV5-6, with D hard to call. CDR1 and CDR2 (germline): SGHDT, YYEEEE. The ends were cut back, 0 bases at V and 0 bases at J, with 10 bases in the middle. The CDR3 has 16 residues. CDR3 DNA: TGTGCCAGCAGCTTGGTTCGGTTACGCTCTGGAAACACCATATATTTT. Its translation: CASSLVRLRSGNTIYF. Combining the CDR3 with reference TRBV5-6 and TRBJ1-3 gives the whole variable domain DAGVTQSPTHLIKTRGQQVTLRCSPKSGHDTVSWYQQALGQGPQFIFQYYEEEERQRGNFPDRFSGHQFPNYSSELNVNALLLGDSALYLCASSLVRLRSGNTIYFGEGSWLTVV.

The chain links TRBV9 to TRBJ2-2; perhaps TRBD2 as D (5 bases). The V gene lost 4 bases and the J gene lost 2 bases, with 15 bases spanning the gap. Germline V gene lookup returns CDR1 SGDLS and CDR2 YYNGEE. There are 16 residues in the CDR3. CDR3 loop: CASSSPLGVNTGELFF. The CDR3 DNA reads as TGTGCCAGCAGCTCCCCGCTCGGGGTTAACACCGGGGAGCTGTTTTTT.